Here is one T cell receptor beta chain with its context. Its specific antigen is unknown. No quality values exist for individual bases; no much larger clone is one base distant. The donors were healthy, HIV-negative adults with no recently reported acute infections or vaccinations. All donors were Caucasian adults living in Nashville, Tennessee, USA. Magnetic negative selection was used to enrich CD4+ T cells, after which naive cells were positively selected on CD45RA and the negative fraction became the memory subset. After blood collection by leukapheresis, PBMCs were isolated using Ficoll-Histopaque density gradient centrifugation and then cryopreserved in the vapor phase of liquid nitrogen. Purity and quantity of every magnetically sorted T cell population were checked by analytical flow cytometry. From each sorted fraction, genomic DNA was isolated and quantified by UV absorbance on a Nanodrop 2000c.

The sample belongs to a study of shared clonotypes between healthy human individuals (dated by TCRdb to about 2020). Broadly, across the study: A couple of women and a few men aged 18 to 49 years were included in the cohort. For each donor, CD4 naive and CD4 memory were each run on three plates, CD8 naive on two plates, and CD8 memory on one plate. The study deeply sequenced blood TCR repertoires of about 5 healthy adults to estimate repertoire size and the extent of clonotype sharing between individuals. To increase sequencing depth and limit assay-specific biases, TCR repertoire library preparation and sequencing were carried out by different laboratories using diverse techniques. Per donor, leukapheresis produced somewhere between about 0.94 and 9.5 billion PBMCs.

Its CDR3 holds 11 amino acids, cysteine through phenylalanine. Kept here is only the CDR3 DNA, which spans 33 bases and is read in frame from base 1. Per the germline V gene, SGHTS is the CDR1 and YDEGEE is the CDR2. The germline V end is reduced by 4 bases and the J end by 13 bases; junction bases left unmatched: 6. Using the deep immunoSEQ assay, TCR CDR3 regions were amplified from genomic DNA by multiplex PCR. Extracted genomic DNA from each cell subset was distributed evenly across all wells of several immunoSEQ 96-well plates, and each plate was treated as a replicate. For sorted subsets, about 200 ng genomic DNA, equal to 30,000 to 35,000 T cell genomes, was loaded into each replicate PCR. Purified libraries were measured with a Qubit 3.0 fluorometer, size-checked on a Bioanalyzer 2100, and measured again with the KAPA Library Quantification kit. Each immunoSEQ 96-well plate was sequenced on its own single-read 150-cycle Illumina NextSeq 550 flow cell. The authors' pipeline ran thus. The immunoSEQ output contained only junctional sequences without quality scores, so filtering could not match that applied to full-length reads. Sequences were annotated with PyIR, a Python wrapper for IgBLAST v1.9, using IMGT germline references to assign V/J genes and CDR3. Reads were removed for weak V/J assignments (E-value above 1e-6), missing CDR3, stop codons, out-of-frame junctions, or ambiguous translated residues. V3J clonotypes were defined by identical inferred V gene, J gene, and CDR3 amino acid sequence. Percentage overlap between repertoires was calculated by dividing the number of shared unique clonotypes by the size of the smaller repertoire. Three approaches were used to assess repertoire richness: RTK rarefaction, the Chao1 estimator, and Recon v2.1 estimates of unobserved clonotypes. Generation probabilities were computed with OLGA for all TCRbeta clonotypes obtained by the gDNA method from several donors. TCRdb took this table from immuneACCESS and kept in-frame rearrangements with V and J called. Such tables lack part of the clones; where checked against another copy, unresolved V genes explain under half of the gap, and the rest is unexplained. V and J calls plus clone size are reproduced from that table; the DNA served to infer D and trimming. Counted in this sample were 2 million to 2.5 million clones; roughly 90% of them appeared once. The ten top clones hold more than 0.35% of the sample.

Results and caveats for the whole study, not just this receptor: Clonotypes shared by all four sorted-subset donors showed higher generation probabilities than non-shared clonotypes. Sharing across several donors was observed for about 4.8% of naive CD4, about 4% of naive CD8, roughly 2.4% of memory CD4, and roughly 0.43% of memory CD8 clonotypes. Sampling was limited to blood, and TCR repertoires in tissue likely differ from TCR repertoires in blood. Even with the large sequencing depth, rarefaction of the sorted-subset datasets indicated that sequencing was incomplete. Larger estimated clonotype richness was generally found for naive subsets than for memory subsets. The genetic and exposure-history diversity represented was limited by the small number of donors. Pairwise subsampling indicated that sequencing depth was expected to affect the degree of clonotype sharing among donors.

Sequencing input: naive CD4+ T cells from PBMCs. This specimen's cell subset or site label, per the study, means: CD45RA+ positively selected. The chain is assembled from TRBV5-8 and TRBJ2-7; TRBD1 lines up with 9 middle nucleotides. The receptor was derived from a man aged 18 to 29 in good health. Some clones in this sample may be carry-over from other donors' samples. The nucleotide sequence reads TGTGCCAGCAGCCGTGGGACAGGGATTTACTTC. The resulting protein is CASSRGTGIYF.